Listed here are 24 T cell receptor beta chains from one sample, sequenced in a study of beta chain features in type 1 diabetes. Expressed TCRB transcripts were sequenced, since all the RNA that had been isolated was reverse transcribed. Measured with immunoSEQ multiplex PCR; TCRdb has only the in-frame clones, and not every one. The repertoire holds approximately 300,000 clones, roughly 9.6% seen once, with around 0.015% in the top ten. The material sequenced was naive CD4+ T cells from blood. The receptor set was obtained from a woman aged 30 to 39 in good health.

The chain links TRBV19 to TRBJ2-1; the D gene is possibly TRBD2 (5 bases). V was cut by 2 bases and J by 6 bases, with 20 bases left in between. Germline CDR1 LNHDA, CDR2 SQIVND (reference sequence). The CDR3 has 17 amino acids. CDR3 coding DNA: TGTGCCAGTAGTATACAAAAGCGGCCCGGAAGGGCCAATGAGCAGTTCTTC. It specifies CASSIQKRPGRANEQFF.

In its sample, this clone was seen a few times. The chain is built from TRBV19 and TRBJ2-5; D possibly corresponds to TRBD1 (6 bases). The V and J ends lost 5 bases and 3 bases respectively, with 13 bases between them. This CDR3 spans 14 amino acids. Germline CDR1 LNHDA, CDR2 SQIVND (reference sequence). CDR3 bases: TGTGCCAGTAGTTTGGGACAACGCGAAGAGACCCAGTACTTC. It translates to CASSLGQREETQYF.

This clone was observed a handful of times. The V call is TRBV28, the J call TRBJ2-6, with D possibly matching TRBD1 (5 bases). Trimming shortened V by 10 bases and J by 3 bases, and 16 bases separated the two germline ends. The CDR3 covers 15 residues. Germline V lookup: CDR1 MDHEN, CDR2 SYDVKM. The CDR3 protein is CATDYGRVGANVLTF. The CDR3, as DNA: TGTGCCACTGATTATGGCAGGGTTGGGGCCAACGTCCTGACTTTC.

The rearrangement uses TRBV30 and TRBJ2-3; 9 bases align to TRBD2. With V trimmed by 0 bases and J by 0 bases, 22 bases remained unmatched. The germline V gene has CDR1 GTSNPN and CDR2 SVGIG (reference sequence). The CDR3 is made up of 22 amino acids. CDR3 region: CAWSVPFEGSGSRGVSTDTQYF. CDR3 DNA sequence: TGTGCCTGGAGTGTACCCTTTGAAGGTAGCGGGAGCCGGGGGGTTAGCACAGATACGCAGTATTTT.

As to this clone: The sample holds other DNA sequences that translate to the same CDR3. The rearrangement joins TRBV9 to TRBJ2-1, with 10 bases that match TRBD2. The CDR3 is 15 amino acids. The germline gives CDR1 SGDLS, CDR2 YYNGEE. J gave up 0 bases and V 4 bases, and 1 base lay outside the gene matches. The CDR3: CASSSSGSSYNEQFF. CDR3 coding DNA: TGTGCCAGCAGCTCTAGCGGGAGCTCCTACAATGAGCAGTTCTTC.

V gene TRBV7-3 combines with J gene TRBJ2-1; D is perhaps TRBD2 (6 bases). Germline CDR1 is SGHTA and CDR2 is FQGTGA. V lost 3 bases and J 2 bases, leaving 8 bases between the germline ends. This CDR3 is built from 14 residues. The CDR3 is CASSFAGTYNEQFF. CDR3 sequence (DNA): TGTGCCAGCAGCTTCGCGGGAACCTACAATGAGCAGTTCTTC. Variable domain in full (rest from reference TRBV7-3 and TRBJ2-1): GAGVSQTPSNKVTEKGKYVELRCDPISGHTALYWYRQSLGQGPEFLIYFQGTGAADDSGLPNDRFFAVRPEGSVSTLKIQRTERGDSAVYLCASSFAGTYNEQFFGPGTRLTVL.

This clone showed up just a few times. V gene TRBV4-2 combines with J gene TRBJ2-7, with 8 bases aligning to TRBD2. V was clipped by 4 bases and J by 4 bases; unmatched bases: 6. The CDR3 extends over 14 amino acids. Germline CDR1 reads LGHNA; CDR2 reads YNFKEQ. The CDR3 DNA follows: TGTGCCAGCAGCCCTAGGCGGGAGGTTTACGAGCAGTACTTC. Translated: CASSPRREVYEQYF.

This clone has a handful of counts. This chain's CDR3 is CASSLSGEETQYF. The CDR3 nucleotides read TGTGCCAGCAGCTTATCGGGGGAAGAGACCCAGTACTTC. The chain joins TRBV7-3 to TRBJ2-5; D may be TRBD2 (6 bases). The CDR3 has 13 residues. Germline CDR1 is SGHTA and CDR2 is FQGTGA. The ends were cut back, 2 bases at V and 3 bases at J, with 7 bases in the middle.

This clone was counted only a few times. The CDR3 DNA is TGTGCCAGCAGACCGGGACAATCCGGCCGAGAGACCCAGTACTTC. It encodes CASRPGQSGRETQYF. The rearrangement uses TRBV7-3 and TRBJ2-5; tentative D call: TRBD1 (6 bases). Looked up from germline, CDR1 is SGHTA and CDR2 is FQGTGA. Trimming removed 6 bases at V and 4 bases at J, with 18 bases between. The CDR3 is 15 residues long.

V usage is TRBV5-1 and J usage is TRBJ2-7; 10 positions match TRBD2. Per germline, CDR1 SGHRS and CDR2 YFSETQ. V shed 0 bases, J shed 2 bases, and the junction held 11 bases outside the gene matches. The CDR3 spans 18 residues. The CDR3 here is CASSLVQGGTSVPYEQYF. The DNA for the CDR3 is TGCGCCAGCAGCTTGGTTCAGGGGGGGACTAGCGTTCCCTACGAGCAGTACTTC.

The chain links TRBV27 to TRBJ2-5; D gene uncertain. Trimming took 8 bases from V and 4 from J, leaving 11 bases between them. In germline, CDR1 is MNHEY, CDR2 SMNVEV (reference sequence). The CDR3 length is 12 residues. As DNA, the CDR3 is TGTGCCAGCCGCGCCCCTCCAGAGACCCAGTACTTC. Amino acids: CASRAPPETQYF.

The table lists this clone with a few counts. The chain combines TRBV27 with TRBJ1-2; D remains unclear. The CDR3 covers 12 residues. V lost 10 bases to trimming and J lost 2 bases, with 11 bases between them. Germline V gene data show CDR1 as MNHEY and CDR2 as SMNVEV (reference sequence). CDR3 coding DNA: TGTGCCACACGCAGATTGAACTATGGCTACACCTTC. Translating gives CATRRLNYGYTF.

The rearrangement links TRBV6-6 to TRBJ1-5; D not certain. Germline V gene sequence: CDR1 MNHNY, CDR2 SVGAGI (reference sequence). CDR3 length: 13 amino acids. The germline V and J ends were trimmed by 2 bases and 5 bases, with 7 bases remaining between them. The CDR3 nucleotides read TGTGCCAGCAGTTACGACATCTATCAGCCCCAGCATTTT. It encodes CASSYDIYQPQHF.

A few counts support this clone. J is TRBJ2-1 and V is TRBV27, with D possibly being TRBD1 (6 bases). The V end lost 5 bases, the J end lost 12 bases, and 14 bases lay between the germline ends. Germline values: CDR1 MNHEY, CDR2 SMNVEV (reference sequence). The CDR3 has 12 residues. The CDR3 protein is CASSNPETGQFF. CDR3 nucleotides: TGTGCCAGCAGTAACCCCGAGACAGGGCAGTTCTTC.

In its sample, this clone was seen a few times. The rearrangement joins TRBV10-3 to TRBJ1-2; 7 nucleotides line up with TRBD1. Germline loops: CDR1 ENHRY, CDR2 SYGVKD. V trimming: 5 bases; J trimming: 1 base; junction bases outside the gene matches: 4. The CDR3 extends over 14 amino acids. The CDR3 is CAISRDSFNYGYTF. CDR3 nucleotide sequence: TGTGCCATCAGTCGGGACAGCTTTAACTATGGCTACACCTTC.

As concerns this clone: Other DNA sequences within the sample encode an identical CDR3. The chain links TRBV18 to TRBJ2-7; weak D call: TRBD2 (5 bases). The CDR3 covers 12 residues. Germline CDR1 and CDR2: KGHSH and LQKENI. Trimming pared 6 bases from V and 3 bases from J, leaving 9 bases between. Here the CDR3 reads CASSPRDYEQYF. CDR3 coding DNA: TGTGCCAGCTCTCCCCGGGACTACGAGCAGTACTTC. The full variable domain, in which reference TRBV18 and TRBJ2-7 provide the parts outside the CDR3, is NAGVMQNPRHLVRRRGQEARLRCSPMKGHSHVYWYRQLPEEGLKFMVYLQKENIIDESGMPKERFSAEFPKEGPSILRIQQVVRGDSAAYFCASSPRDYEQYFGPGTRLTVT.

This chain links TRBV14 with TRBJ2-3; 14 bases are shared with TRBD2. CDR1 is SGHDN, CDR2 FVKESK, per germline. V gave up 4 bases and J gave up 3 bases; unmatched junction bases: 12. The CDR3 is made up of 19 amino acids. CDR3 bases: TGTGCCAGCAGCCGATTTCCGGGACTAGCGGGAGTGGGGACAGATACGCAGTATTTT. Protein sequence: CASSRFPGLAGVGTDTQYF.

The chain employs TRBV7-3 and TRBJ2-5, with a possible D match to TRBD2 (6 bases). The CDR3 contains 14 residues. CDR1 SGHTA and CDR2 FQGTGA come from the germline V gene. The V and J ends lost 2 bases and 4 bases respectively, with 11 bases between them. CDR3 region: CASSLAGQGETQYF. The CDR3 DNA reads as TGTGCCAGCAGCTTAGCGGGGCAGGGAGAGACCCAGTACTTC.

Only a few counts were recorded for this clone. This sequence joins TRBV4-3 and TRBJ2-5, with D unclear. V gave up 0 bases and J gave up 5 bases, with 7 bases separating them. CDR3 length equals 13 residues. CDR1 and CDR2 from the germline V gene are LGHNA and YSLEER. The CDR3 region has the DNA TGCGCCAGCAGCCAAGAAGCCTTGGAGACCCAGTACTTC. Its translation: CASSQEALETQYF.

CDR3 protein: CASSQGSQGLVRETQYF. DNA for the CDR3: TGCGCCAGCAGCCAAGGATCTCAGGGACTAGTTAGGGAGACCCAGTACTTC. The genes are TRBV4-3 and TRBJ2-5; 8 bases match TRBD2. Germline assignment: CDR1 LGHNA and CDR2 YSLEER. Trimming at V came to 1 base and at J to 5 bases, leaving 12 bases not matched to a gene. This CDR3 contains 17 residues.

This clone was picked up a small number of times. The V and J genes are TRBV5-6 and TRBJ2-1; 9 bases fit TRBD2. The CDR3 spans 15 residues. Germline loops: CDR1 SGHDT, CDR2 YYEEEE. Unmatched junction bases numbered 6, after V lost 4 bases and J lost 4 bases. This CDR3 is CASSAGGTVYNEQFF. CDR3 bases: TGTGCCAGCAGCGCGGGAGGGACAGTATACAATGAGCAGTTCTTC.

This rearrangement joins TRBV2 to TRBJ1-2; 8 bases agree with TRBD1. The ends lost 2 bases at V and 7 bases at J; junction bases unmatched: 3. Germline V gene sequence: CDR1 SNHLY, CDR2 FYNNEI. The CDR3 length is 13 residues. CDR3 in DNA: TGTGCCAGCAGTGAACAGGGGGCGGGTGGCTACACCTTC. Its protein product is CASSEQGAGGYTF.

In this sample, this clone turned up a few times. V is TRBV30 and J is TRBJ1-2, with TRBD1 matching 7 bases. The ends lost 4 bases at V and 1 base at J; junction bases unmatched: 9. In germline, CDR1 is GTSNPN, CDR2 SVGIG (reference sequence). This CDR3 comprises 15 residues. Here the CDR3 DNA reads TGTGCCTGGAACAATCCGGGACAGCTTAACTATGGCTACACCTTC. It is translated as CAWNNPGQLNYGYTF.

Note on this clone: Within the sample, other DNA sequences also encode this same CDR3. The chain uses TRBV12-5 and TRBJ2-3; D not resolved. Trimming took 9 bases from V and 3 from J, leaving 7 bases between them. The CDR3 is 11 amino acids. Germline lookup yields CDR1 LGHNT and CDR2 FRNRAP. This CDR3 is CASGSTDTQYF. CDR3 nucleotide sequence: TGTGCTAGCGGGTCAACAGATACGCAGTATTTT.